This TCR beta chain stems from a study of regulatory T cells in long-lasting Graves disease. Germline CDR1 SGHRS, CDR2 YFSETQ. The CDR3 is made up of 15 amino acids. Researchers made TCR beta libraries by using iRepertoire HTBI primers and running Arm-PCR on CDR3 regions. TCRdb reanalysed the multiplex PCR reads using MiXCR and keeps one entry per CDR3 protein. The profile shows under 500,000 distinct CDR3 sequences, around 15% of them singletons. Regarding this clonotype: A far larger clone is one base from this, pointing to a likely read error.

Time point in this sample: newly diagnosed GD, antithyroid drugs for less than 3 months. Making the TCR library involved RNA that had been extracted from PBMCs. The sample was also linked to a second study, of T cells in Graves' hyperthyroidism and ophthalmopathy.

Specimen: peripheral blood mononuclear cells (PBMCs), collected at new diagnosis, from a patient treated with antithyroid drugs. This receptor was obtained from a woman aged 25-40 years with Graves disease. This sequence joins TRBV5-1 and TRBJ2-1, with 7 bases lining up with TRBD1. The CDR3 DNA is TGTGCCAGCAGCTTCACAGGGGCCTCCTCCTACGAGCAGTTCTTC. Translating gives CASSFTGASSYEQFF.